This T cell receptor beta chain was captured in a study of T cell changes during pregnancy in multiple sclerosis. Profiling relied on immunoSEQ multiplex PCR, and the TCRdb table lists in-frame clones only, not all of them. The repertoire has more than 45,000 clones, about 88% of them found once; the top ten carry 0.95% to 1.5%. V lost 1 base, J lost 3 bases, and 7 bases stayed unmatched. Germline CDR1 and CDR2: SGHRS and YFSETQ. The CDR3 is 15 residues long. The chain has TRBV5-1 and TRBJ2-7; 7 nucleotides align to TRBD2. The TCR comes from a female donor with multiple sclerosis, enrolled in a pregnancy study. Source: CD4+ T cells from peripheral blood mononuclear cells, taken in the second trimester of pregnancy. The CDR3 loop is CASSLLAGVVYEQYF. The CDR3 DNA sequence: TGCGCCAGCAGCTTGCTTGCGGGAGTCGTCTACGAGCAGTACTTC.